The TCR beta chain under discussion was sequenced for a study of blood T cell repertoires in COVID-19. Here immunoSEQ multiplex PCR was the method, and the copy in TCRdb shows in-frame clones only, minus some. The profile covers roughly 32,000 clones, with less than 95% appearing a single time and 0.9% to 1.1% taken by the ten largest. V gave up 2 bases and J gave up 7 bases; unmatched junction bases: 6. This CDR3 has 14 residues. CDR1 KGHSH and CDR2 LQKENI come from the germline V gene. The receptor comes from a man in his 70s with active or convalescent COVID-19. The sequenced sample consisted of peripheral blood. The rearrangement links TRBV18 to TRBJ1-2, with 8 bases aligning to TRBD1. Here the CDR3 reads CASSPGAGGRGYTF. In DNA, the CDR3 is TGTGCCAGCTCACCAGGGGCAGGGGGCCGTGGCTACACCTTC.